The clone carrying this T cell receptor beta chain has more than one count but fewer than ten. Its antigen is still unknown. The data belong to a study of T cell repertoires in cytomegalovirus infection. Study-wide background: Both recently identified HLA-C-restricted and well-studied HLA-B-restricted CMV epitopes were used in the study. Indications came from public TCR beta signatures; they pointed to CMV infection and to a matching HLA type. Study-level findings and limits: The cumulative frequency of public TCR beta families identified carriers of CMV plus the relevant HLA. Predominance within the ex vivo response was attributable to HLA-C-restricted CMV-specific TCR beta clonotypes.

TCRdb recomputed calls from the reads with MiXCR, one row per CDR3 protein. The sample has approximately 990,000 distinct CDR3 sequences, around 29% seen once; the top ten hold over 11%. V was clipped by 1 base and J by 0 bases; unmatched bases: 5. Germline CDR1 and CDR2: LNHDA and SQIVND (reference sequence). There are 17 residues in the CDR3. V gene TRBV19 combines with J gene TRBJ2-1; TRBD1 aligns across 8 bases. The origin of this receptor is a human donor in good health (CMV status not recorded). Some clones in this sample may be carry-over from other donors' samples. This sample comprised cultured CD8+ T cells from PBMCs, obtained from culture after CMV antigen stimulation. The CDR3 DNA reads TGTGCCAGTAGTATAGCGCCCGGACAGGGCTCCTACAATGAGCAGTTCTTC. Translated: CASSIAPGQGSYNEQFF.